These 13 T cell receptor beta chains came from one sample sequenced in a study of OX40 agonist ivuxolimab in advanced cancers. Receptor amplification or capture employed the immunoSEQ multiplex PCR assay. Held by TCRdb, this immuneACCESS table contains in-frame sequences only and omits some clones. Under half of the omission traces to an unresolved V gene where checked; the cause of the rest is unknown. The sample profile shows about 60,000 clones; 86% of them were found once. Around 0.91% of the sample belongs to the ten largest clones. The specimen was CD4+ or CD8+ T cells sorted from blood, collected in a trial of the OX40 agonist ivuxolimab. The receptors come from an adult with an advanced solid tumor such as melanoma, head and neck, liver or kidney cancer.

The chain joins TRBV2 to TRBJ2-5; TRBD1 might be the D (6 bases). V was shortened by 3 bases and J by 0 bases, with 11 bases between the two germline ends. This CDR3 region has 15 residues. Germline CDR1 and CDR2: SNHLY and FYNNEI. This CDR3 reads CASSDMGAYQETQYF. The CDR3 DNA is TGTGCCAGCAGTGATATGGGGGCGTACCAAGAGACCCAGTACTTC.

The V call is TRBV11-2, the J call TRBJ2-1, with TRBD2 as a possible D gene (5 bases). The CDR3 has 15 amino acids. The germline V gene has CDR1 SGHAT and CDR2 FQNNGV. V lost 5 bases, J lost 1 base, and 12 bases lay in between. As DNA, the CDR3 is TGTGCCAGCAGCGTCGAACCGGGATCCTACAATGAGCAGTTCTTC. Its protein is CASSVEPGSYNEQFF.

The chain carries TRBV19 and TRBJ1-4; 7 bases map to TRBD1. This CDR3 comprises 14 residues. Germline loops: CDR1 LNHDA, CDR2 SQIVND (reference sequence). With V trimmed by 3 bases and J by 4 bases, 2 bases remained unmatched. CDR3 in DNA: TGTGCCAGTAGTATCGGGGACAGTAATGAAAAACTGTTTTTT. Its protein is CASSIGDSNEKLFF.

The V and J genes are TRBV29-1 and TRBJ1-1; tentative D call: TRBD1 (5 bases). The V gene lost 8 bases and the J gene lost 5 bases, with 18 bases spanning the gap. This CDR3 is built from 13 residues. Germline CDR1 and CDR2: SQVTM and ANQGSEA. CDR3 protein: CSSPGTVGTEAFF. The CDR3 DNA sequence: TGCAGCTCCCCTGGGACGGTGGGAACTGAAGCTTTCTTT.

The chain uses TRBV6-5 and TRBJ2-5; the D gene is possibly TRBD1 (5 bases). V dropped 5 bases and J dropped 2 bases, with 15 bases sitting between them. This CDR3 has 15 amino acids. Germline V gene sequence: CDR1 MNHEY, CDR2 SVGAGI. In nucleotides, the CDR3 is TGTGCCAGCAGTCCTCTCGACAGAATGCAAGAGACCCAGTACTTC. It translates to CASSPLDRMQETQYF.

The chain employs TRBV5-1 and TRBJ2-1, with a possible D match to TRBD1 (5 bases). CDR3 length: 14 residues. Trimming removed 4 bases at V and 3 bases at J, with 11 bases between. Germline CDR1 is SGHRS and CDR2 is YFSETQ. The CDR3 is CASSPQTDYNEQFF. Written as DNA, the CDR3 is TGCGCCAGCAGCCCCCAGACAGACTACAATGAGCAGTTCTTC.

Concerning this clone: Other nucleotide sequences from this sample produce the same CDR3. The rearrangement links TRBV5-1 to TRBJ1-2; D is unresolved. V gave up 0 bases and J gave up 0 bases, with 3 bases separating them. The CDR3 spans 13 residues. The germline gives CDR1 SGHRS, CDR2 YFSETQ. CDR3 in DNA: TGCGCCAGCAGCTTGGAGCCTAACTATGGCTACACCTTC. Its translation is CASSLEPNYGYTF.

This clone was detected once. The chain carries TRBV5-4 and TRBJ2-5, with D uncertain. The J call is doubtful: the DNA matches TRBJ2-7 better. Germline CDR1 and CDR2: SGHNT and YYREEE (reference sequence). The CDR3 totals 12 residues. Here the CDR3 DNA reads TGTGCCAGCAGCTTCAGCTCCTACGAGCAGTACTTC. Its translation: CASSFSSYEQYF.

V usage is TRBV30 and J usage is TRBJ2-3, with a possible D match to TRBD1 (5 bases). V shed 0 bases and J shed 4 bases, with 11 bases lying between them. The CDR3 sequence is 14 residues long. The germline CDR1 and CDR2 sequences are GTSNPN and SVGIG (reference sequence). The CDR3 DNA reads TGTGCCTGGAGTGTCCAGGGTGGCGCAGATACGCAGTATTTT. Translation gives CAWSVQGGADTQYF.

The chain recombines TRBV19 with TRBJ1-1; possibly TRBD1 for D (5 bases). V was trimmed by 6 bases and J by 1 base, leaving 12 bases between them. This CDR3 contains 14 residues. Germline V gene sequence: CDR1 LNHDA, CDR2 SQIVND (reference sequence). CDR3 in DNA: TGTGCCAGTAGACGACAGACCCCGAACACTGAAGCTTTCTTT. The encoded protein is CASRRQTPNTEAFF.

The chain joins TRBV2 to TRBJ1-5, with D uncertain. Germline loops: CDR1 SNHLY, CDR2 FYNNEI. Trimming removed 6 bases from V and 0 bases from J, with 15 bases in between. The CDR3 sequence is 16 residues long. The CDR3 spells CASSRRAQYSNQPQHF. The CDR3 DNA is TGTGCCAGCAGCCGACGGGCGCAGTATAGCAATCAGCCCCAGCATTTT.

The chain links TRBV4-1 to TRBJ2-7, with 8 bases fitting TRBD1. The CDR3 extends over 16 amino acids. Germline CDR1 MGHRA, CDR2 YSYEKL. The V segment lost 3 bases and the J segment 3 bases; nucleotides outside the gene matches: 10. CDR3 residues: CASSQPGQGSVYEQYF. The CDR3 DNA reads TGCGCCAGCAGCCAGCCCGGACAGGGATCGGTCTACGAGCAGTACTTC.

The chain carries TRBV6-1 and TRBJ1-5, with 10 nucleotides matching TRBD1. The CDR3 covers 19 residues. Germline lookup yields CDR1 MNHNS and CDR2 SASEGT. V lost 4 bases to trimming and J lost 6 bases; unmatched junction nucleotides: 18. The DNA of the CDR3 is TGTGCCAGCAGTGGGCCGGGACAGGGGCTTCTCTTGGGTGGTCAGCCCCAGCATTTT. Protein: CASSGPGQGLLLGGQPQHF.